This entry concerns a single T cell receptor (beta chain). The sample belongs to a study of cytomegalovirus exposure and HLA in healthy donors. 60 Vbeta and 13 Jbeta primers were used in PCR. The protocol was immunoSEQ multiplex PCR, while the TCRdb copy is restricted to in-frame clones and leaves out a portion. The data contain about 50,000 clones, about three quarters of them singletons. CDR3 length: 12 amino acids. V lost 5 bases and J lost 15, with 17 bases in between. Germline lookup yields CDR1 SGHVS and CDR2 FQNEAQ. V is TRBV7-8 and J is TRBJ2-1, with D tentatively TRBD2 (5 bases). The sample consisted of PBMCs. This receptor was identified in a woman aged 45 to 65 in good health and CMV-seronegative. Here the CDR3 DNA reads TGTGCCAGCAGCCAACCTATCGGCGGAGGGTTCTTC. Protein sequence: CASSQPIGGGFF.